This T cell receptor (beta chain) was identified during a study of control samples from healthy donors and cancer patients. From germline, CDR1 is SQVTM and CDR2 ANQGSEA. Unmatched junction bases numbered 8, after V lost 6 bases and J lost 7 bases. This CDR3 comprises 14 residues. Assay: immunoSEQ multiplex PCR; the TCRdb copy retains only in-frame clones and omits some. The sample holds some 120,000 clones; more than 70% are singletons and the top ten take about 2.5%. The source is a woman in her 70s in good health. The sequenced sample consisted of blood. The chain couples TRBV29-1 to TRBJ2-1, with TRBD1 matching over 11 bases. In nucleotides, the CDR3 is TGCAGCGTGAGGGACAGGGGGGGATCGAATGAGCAGTTCTTC. It yields the protein CSVRDRGGSNEQFF.